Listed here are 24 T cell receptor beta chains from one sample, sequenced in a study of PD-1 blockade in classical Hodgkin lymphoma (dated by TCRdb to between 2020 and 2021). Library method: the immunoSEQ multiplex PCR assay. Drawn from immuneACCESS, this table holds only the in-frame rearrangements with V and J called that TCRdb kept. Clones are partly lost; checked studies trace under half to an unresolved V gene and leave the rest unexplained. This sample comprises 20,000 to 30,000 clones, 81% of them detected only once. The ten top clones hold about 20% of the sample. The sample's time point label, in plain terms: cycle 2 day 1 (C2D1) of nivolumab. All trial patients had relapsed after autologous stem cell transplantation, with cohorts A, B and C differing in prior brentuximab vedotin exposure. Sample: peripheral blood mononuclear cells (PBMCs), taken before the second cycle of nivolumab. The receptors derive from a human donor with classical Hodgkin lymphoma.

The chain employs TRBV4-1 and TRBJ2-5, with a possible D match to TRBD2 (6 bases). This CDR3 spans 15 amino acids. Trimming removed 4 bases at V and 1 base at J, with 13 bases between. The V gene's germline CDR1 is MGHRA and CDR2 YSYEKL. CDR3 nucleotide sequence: TGCGCCAGCAGCCGCCTCGGACTAACCCAAGAGACCCAGTACTTC. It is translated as CASSRLGLTQETQYF.

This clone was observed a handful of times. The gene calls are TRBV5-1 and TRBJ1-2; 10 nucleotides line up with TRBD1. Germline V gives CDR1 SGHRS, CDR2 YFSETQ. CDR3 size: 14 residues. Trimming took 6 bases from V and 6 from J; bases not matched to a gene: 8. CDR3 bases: TGCGCCAGCACCGAAACGACAGGGGGCGATGGCTACACCTTC. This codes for CASTETTGGDGYTF.

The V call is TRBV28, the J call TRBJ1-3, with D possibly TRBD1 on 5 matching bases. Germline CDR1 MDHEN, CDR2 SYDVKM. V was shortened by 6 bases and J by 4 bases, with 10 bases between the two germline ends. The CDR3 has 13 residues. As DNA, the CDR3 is TGTGCCAGCAGGGGCGGGACGGGAAACACCATATATTTT. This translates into CASRGGTGNTIYF. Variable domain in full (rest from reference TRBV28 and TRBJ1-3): DVKVTQSSRYLVKRTGEKVFLECVQDMDHENMFWYRQDPGLGLRLIYFSYDVKMKEKGDIPEGYSVSREKKERFSLILESASTNQTSMYLCASRGGTGNTIYFGEGSWLTVV.

CDR3 sequence: CASSKGQGAGYGYTF. CDR3 in DNA: TGTGCCAGTAGTAAAGGACAGGGGGCGGGCTATGGCTACACCTTC. This chain connects TRBV19 to TRBJ1-2; 11 positions agree with TRBD1. Losses at the gene ends were 4 bases for V and 4 bases for J; bases not matched to a gene: 5. This CDR3 contains 15 residues. Germline V gene sequence: CDR1 LNHDA, CDR2 SQIVND (reference sequence).

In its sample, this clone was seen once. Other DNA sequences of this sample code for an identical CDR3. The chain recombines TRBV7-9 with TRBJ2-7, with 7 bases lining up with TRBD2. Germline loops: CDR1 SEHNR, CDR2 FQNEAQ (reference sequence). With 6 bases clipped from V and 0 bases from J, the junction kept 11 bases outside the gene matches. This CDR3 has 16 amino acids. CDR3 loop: CASSRLTSRSSYEQYF. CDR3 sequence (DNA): TGTGCCAGCAGTCGCTTGACTAGCAGGAGCTCCTACGAGCAGTACTTC.

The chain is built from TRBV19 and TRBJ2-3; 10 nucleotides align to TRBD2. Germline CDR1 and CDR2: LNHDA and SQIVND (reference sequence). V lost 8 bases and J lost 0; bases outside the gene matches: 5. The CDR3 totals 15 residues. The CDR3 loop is CASLAGAYSTDTQYF. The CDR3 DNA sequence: TGTGCCAGTCTAGCGGGGGCTTATAGCACAGATACGCAGTATTTT.

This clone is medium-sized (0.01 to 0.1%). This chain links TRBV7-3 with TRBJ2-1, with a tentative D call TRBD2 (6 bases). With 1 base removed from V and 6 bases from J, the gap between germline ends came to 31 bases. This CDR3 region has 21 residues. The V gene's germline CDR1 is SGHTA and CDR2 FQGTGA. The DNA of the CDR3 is TGTGCCAGCAGCTTAAGAGCCCTGCGGGGTTGGGGCGGTGGTGGGAGCAATGAGCAGTTCTTC. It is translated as CASSLRALRGWGGGGSNEQFF.

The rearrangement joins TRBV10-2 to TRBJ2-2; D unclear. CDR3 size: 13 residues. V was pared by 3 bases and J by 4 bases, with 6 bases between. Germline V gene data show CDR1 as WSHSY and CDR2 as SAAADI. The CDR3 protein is CASSDSPTGELFF. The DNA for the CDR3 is TGCGCCAGCAGTGATTCACCCACCGGGGAGCTGTTTTTT.

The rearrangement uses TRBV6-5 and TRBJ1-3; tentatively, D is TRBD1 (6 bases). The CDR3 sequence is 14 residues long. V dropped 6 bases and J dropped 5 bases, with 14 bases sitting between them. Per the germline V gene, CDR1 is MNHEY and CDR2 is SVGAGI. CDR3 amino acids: CASSSYRVRNTIYF. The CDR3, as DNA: TGTGCCAGCAGCTCGTACAGGGTCAGAAACACCATATATTTT.

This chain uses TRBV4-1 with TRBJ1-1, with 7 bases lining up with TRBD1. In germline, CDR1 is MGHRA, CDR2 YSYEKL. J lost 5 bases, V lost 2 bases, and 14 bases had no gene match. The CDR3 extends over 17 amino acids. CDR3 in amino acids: CASSQRPDRWFTTEAFF. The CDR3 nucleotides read TGCGCCAGCAGCCAAAGGCCGGACAGGTGGTTTACGACTGAAGCTTTCTTT.

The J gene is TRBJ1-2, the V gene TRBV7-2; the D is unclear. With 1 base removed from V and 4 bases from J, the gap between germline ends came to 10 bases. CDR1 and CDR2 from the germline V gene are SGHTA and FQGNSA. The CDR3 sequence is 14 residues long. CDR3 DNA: TGTGCCAGCAGCTTAGTTACCGAGCTCTATGGCTACACCTTC. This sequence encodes CASSLVTELYGYTF.

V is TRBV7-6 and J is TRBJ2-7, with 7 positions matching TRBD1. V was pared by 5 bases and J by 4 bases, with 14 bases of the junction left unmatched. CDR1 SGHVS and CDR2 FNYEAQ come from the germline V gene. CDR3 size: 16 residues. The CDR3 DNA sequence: TGTGCCAGCAGCCCACAGCCCAGGGGGATCACTTACGAGCAGTACTTC. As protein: CASSPQPRGITYEQYF.

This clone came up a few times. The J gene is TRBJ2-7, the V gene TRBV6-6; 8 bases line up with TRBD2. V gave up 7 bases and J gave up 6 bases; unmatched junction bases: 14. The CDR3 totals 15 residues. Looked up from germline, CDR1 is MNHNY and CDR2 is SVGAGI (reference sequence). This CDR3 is CASTMRAGGVGEQYF. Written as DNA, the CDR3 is TGTGCCAGCACAATGAGGGCGGGAGGCGTGGGCGAGCAGTACTTC.

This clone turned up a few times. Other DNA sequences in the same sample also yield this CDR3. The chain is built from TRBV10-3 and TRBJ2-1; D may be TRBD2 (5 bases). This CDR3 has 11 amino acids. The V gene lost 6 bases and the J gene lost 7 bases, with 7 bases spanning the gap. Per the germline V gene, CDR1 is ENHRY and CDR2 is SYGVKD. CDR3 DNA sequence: TGTGCCATCAGCGCGGGTAATGAGCAGTTCTTC. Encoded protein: CAISAGNEQFF.

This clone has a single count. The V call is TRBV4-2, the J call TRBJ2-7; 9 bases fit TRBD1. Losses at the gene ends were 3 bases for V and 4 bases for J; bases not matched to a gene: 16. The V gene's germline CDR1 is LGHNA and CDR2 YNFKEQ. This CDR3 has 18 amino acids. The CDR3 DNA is TGTGCCAGCAGCCAGGCTACTGCCACCGACAGGGGGGGATACGAGCAGTACTTC. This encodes CASSQATATDRGGYEQYF.

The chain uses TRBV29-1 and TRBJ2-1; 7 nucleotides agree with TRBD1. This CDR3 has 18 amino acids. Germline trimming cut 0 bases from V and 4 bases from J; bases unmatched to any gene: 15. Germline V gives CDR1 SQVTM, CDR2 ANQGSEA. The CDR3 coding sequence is TGCAGCGTTGAAGAGGCGTCCGACAGGGTAGTAGGGTACAATGAGCAGTTCTTC. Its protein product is CSVEEASDRVVGYNEQFF.

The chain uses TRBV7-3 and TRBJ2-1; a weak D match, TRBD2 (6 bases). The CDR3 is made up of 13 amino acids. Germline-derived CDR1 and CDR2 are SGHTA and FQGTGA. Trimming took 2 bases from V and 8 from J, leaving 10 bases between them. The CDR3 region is CASSLLTRDEQFF. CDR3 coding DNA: TGTGCCAGCAGCTTATTGACTAGGGATGAGCAGTTCTTC.

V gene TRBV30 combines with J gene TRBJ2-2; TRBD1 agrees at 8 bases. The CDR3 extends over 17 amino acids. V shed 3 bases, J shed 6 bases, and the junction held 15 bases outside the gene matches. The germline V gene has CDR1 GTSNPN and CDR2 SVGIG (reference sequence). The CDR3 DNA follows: TGTGCCTGGAGCCCCCCACCCCGGACAGGGTCGGCCGGGGAGCTGTTTTTT. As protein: CAWSPPPRTGSAGELFF.

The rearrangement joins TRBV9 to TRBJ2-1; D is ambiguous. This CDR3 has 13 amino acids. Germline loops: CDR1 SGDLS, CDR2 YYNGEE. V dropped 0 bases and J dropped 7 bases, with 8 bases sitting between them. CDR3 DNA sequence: TGTGCCAGCAGCGTAGCTTTAAGAAATGAGCAGTTCTTC. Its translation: CASSVALRNEQFF.

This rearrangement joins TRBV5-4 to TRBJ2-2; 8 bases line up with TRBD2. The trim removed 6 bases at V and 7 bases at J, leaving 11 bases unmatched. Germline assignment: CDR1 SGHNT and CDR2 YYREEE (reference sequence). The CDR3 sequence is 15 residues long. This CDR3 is CASTLGGANFGELFF. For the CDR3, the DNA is TGTGCCAGCACCCTCGGGGGGGCTAACTTCGGGGAGCTGTTTTTT. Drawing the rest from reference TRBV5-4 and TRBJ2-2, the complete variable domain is ETGVTQSPTHLIKTRGQQVTLRCSSQSGHNTVSWYQQALGQGPQFIFQYYREEENGRGNFPPRFSGLQFPNYSSELNVNALELDDSALYLCASTLGGANFGELFFGEGSRLTVL.

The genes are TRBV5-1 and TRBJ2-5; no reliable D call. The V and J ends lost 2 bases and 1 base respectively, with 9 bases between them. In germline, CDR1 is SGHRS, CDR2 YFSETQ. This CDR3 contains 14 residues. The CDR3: CASSLSQAQETQYF. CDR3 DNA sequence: TGCGCCAGCAGCTTATCTCAGGCCCAAGAGACCCAGTACTTC. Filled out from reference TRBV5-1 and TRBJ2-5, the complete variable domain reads KAGVTQTPRYLIKTRGQQVTLSCSPISGHRSVSWYQQTPGQGLQFLFEYFSETQRNKGNFPGRFSGRQFSNSRSEMNVSTLELGDSALYLCASSLSQAQETQYFGPGTRLLVL.

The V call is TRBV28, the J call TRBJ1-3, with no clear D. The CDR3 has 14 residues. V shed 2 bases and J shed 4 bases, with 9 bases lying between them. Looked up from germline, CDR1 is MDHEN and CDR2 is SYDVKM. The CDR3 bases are TGTGCCAGCAGTTTAGCAAATCGGGGAAACACCATATATTTT. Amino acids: CASSLANRGNTIYF.

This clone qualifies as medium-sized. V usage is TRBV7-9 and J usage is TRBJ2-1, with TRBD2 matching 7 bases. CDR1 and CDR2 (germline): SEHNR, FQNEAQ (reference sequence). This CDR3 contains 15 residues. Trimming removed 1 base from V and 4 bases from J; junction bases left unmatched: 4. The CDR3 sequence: CASSLVVGGYNEQFF. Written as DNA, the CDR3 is TGTGCCAGCAGCTTAGTCGTCGGGGGGTACAATGAGCAGTTCTTC.

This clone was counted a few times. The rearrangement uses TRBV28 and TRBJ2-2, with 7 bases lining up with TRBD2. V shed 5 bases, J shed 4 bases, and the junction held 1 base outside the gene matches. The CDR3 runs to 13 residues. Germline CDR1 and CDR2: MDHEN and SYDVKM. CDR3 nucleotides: TGTGCCAGCAGTAGACTAGCCACCGGGGAGCTGTTTTTT. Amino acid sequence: CASSRLATGELFF. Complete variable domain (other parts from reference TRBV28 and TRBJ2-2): DVKVTQSSRYLVKRTGEKVFLECVQDMDHENMFWYRQDPGLGLRLIYFSYDVKMKEKGDIPEGYSVSREKKERFSLILESASTNQTSMYLCASSRLATGELFFGEGSRLTVL.